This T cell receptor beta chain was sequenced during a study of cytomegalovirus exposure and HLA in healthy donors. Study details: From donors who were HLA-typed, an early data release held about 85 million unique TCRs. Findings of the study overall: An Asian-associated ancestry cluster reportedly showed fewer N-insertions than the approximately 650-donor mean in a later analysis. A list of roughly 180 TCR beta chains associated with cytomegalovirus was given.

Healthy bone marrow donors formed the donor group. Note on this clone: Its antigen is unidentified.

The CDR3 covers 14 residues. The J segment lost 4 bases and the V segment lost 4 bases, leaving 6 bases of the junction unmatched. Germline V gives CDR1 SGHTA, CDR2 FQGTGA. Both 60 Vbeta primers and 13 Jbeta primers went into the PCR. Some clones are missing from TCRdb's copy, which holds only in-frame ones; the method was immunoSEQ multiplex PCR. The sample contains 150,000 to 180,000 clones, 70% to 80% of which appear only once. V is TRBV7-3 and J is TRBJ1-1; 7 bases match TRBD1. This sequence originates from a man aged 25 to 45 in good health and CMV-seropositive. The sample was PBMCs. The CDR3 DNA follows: TGTGCCAGCAGCTCGGGACAGTGGAGCACTGAAGCTTTCTTT. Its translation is CASSSGQWSTEAFF. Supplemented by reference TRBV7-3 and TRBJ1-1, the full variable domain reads GAGVSQTPSNKVTEKGKYVELRCDPISGHTALYWYRQSLGQGPEFLIYFQGTGAADDSGLPNDRFFAVRPEGSVSTLKIQRTERGDSAVYLCASSSGQWSTEAFFGQGTRLTVV.